This T cell receptor (beta chain) appears in the sequencing data of a study of shared clonotypes between healthy human individuals. Across the study: The plates for each donor numbered three CD4 naive, three CD4 memory, two CD8 naive and one CD8 memory.

Germline loops: CDR1 SQVTM, CDR2 ANQGSEA. J was trimmed by 1 base and V by 6 bases; bases with no gene match: 7. The CDR3 length is 15 residues. Study-wide points: Generation probabilities of non-shared clonotypes were lower (relative to those shared by all four donors). The genetic and exposure-history diversity represented was limited by few donors.

Comments on this clone: What it binds is not known.

Every immunoSEQ plate was one replicate of a subset's evenly spread DNA. Assay used: immunoSEQ multiplex PCR; TCRdb lists only in-frame clones, some missing. This table holds about 2 million clones, less than 95% found once. Terminally differentiated effector memory CD45RA+ cells were excluded from the naive CD8 cells, which were CD45RO-negative and positively selected for CCR7. The clonotype comes from a man aged 18 to 35 in good health. The V call is TRBV29-1, the J call TRBJ2-3; 10 positions match TRBD1. Sequenced material: naive CD8+ T cells sorted from blood. The CDR3 protein is CSVHPGTGGTDTQYF. CDR3 bases: TGCAGCGTCCATCCCGGGACAGGGGGCACAGATACGCAGTATTTT.